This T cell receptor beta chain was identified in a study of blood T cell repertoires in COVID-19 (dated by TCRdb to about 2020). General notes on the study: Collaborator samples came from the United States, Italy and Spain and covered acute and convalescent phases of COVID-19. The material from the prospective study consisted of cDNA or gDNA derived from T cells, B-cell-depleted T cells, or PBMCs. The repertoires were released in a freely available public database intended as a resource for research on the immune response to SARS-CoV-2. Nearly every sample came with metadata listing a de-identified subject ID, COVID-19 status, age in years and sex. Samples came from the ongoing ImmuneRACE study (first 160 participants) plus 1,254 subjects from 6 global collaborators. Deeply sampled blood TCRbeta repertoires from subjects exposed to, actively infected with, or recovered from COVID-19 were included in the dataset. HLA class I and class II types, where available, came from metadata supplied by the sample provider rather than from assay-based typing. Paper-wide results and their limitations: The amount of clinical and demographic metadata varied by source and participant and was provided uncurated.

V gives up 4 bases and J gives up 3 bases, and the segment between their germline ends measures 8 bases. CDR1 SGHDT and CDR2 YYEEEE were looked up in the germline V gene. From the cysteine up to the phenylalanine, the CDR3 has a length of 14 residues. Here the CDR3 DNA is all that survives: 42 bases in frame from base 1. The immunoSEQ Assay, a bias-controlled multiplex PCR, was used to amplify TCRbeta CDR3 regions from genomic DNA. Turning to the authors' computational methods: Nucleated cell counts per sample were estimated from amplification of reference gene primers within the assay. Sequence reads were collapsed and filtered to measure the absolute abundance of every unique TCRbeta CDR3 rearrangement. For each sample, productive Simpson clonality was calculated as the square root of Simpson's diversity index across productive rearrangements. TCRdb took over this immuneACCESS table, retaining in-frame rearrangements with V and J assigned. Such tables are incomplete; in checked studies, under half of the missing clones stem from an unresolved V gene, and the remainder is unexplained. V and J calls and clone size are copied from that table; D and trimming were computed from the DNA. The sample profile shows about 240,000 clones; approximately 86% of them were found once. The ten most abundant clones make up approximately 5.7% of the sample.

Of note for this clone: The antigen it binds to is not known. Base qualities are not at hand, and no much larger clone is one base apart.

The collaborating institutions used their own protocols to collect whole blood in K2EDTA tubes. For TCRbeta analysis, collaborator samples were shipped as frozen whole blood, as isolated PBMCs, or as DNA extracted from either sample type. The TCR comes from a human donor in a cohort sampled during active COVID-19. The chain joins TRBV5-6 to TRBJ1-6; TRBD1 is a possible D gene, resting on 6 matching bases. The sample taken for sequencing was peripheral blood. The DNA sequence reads TGTGCCAGCAGCAGGACAGACTATAATTCACCCCTCCACTTT. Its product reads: CASSRTDYNSPLHF.